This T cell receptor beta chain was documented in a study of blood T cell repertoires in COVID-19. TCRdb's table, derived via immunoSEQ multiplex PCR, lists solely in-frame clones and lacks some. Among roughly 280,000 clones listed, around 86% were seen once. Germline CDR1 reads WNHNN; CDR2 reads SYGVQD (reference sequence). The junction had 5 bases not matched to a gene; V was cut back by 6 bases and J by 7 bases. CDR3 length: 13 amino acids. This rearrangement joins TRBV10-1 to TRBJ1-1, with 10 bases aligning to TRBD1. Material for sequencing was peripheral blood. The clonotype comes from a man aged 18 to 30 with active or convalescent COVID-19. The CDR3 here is CASSPGQGDEAFF. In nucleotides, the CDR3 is TGCGCCAGCAGCCCAGGACAGGGGGATGAAGCTTTCTTT.